The rows below give T cell receptor beta chains drawn from one sample of a study of T cells in localized non-small cell lung cancer. Sequencing used immunoSEQ multiplex PCR; TCRdb keeps in-frame clones, though not all of them. The table has approximately 70,000 clones, about 90% seen once. Sequenced material: peripheral blood, taken before any cancer treatment. Receptors were obtained from a male donor at least 60 years old with stage III squamous cell lung carcinoma. CDR3s include the opening cysteine and the closing phenylalanine or tryptophan. The order of the fields is CDR3 protein, CDR3 DNA, J gene, CDR3 length, D gene, clone size, V gene. A D gene is named only where the DNA matches it firmly. Only part of the rows carry a size: once, few, many, or a class if the clone is expanded.

CDR3: CASSTARNEQYF; DNA: TGTGCCAGCAGTACCGCCCGGAACGAGCAGTACTTC; J: TRBJ2-7; length: 12; D: NA; size: NA; V: TRBV6-5
CDR3: CASSLGGRSNQPQHF; DNA: TGTGCCAGCAGCTTAGGGGGCAGAAGCAATCAGCCCCAGCATTTT; J: TRBJ1-5; length: 15; D: NA; size: NA; V: TRBV7-2
CDR3: CASSPRPNEKLFF; DNA: TGTGCCAGCAGTCCCCGGCCGAATGAAAAACTGTTTTTT; J: TRBJ1-4; length: 13; D: NA; size: NA; V: TRBV2
CDR3: CASSYLDRSHGYTF; DNA: TGTGCCAGCAGTTATCTCGACAGGTCCCATGGCTACACCTTC; J: TRBJ1-2; length: 14; D: NA; size: NA; V: TRBV28
CDR3: CASSLGAGDTEAFF; DNA: TGTGCCAGCAGCTTAGGTGCGGGGGACACTGAAGCTTTCTTT; J: TRBJ1-1; length: 14; D: NA; size: NA; V: TRBV7-9
CDR3: CASSLSGGRGGGYTF; DNA: TGTGCCAGCAGTTTATCCGGAGGGAGAGGTGGCGGCTACACCTTC; J: TRBJ1-2; length: 15; D: NA; size: NA; V: TRBV28
CDR3: CASKPGGAGGSYNEQFF; DNA: TGTGCCAGCAAACCTGGAGGGGCAGGGGGGTCCTACAATGAGCAGTTCTTC; J: TRBJ2-1; length: 17; D: NA; size: few; V: TRBV7-2
CDR3: CASNPGSLRGYTF; DNA: TGTGCCAGTAACCCAGGGTCCCTGAGGGGCTACACCTTC; J: TRBJ1-2; length: 13; D: NA; size: NA; V: TRBV19
CDR3: CASSRTMGEAFF; DNA: TGTGCCAGCAGTCGAACCATGGGGGAAGCTTTCTTT; J: TRBJ1-1; length: 12; D: NA; size: NA; V: TRBV6-5
CDR3: CASSELGQGVYGYTF; DNA: TGTGCCAGCAGTGAACTGGGTCAGGGGGTCTATGGCTACACCTTC; J: TRBJ1-2; length: 15; D: TRBD1; size: few; V: TRBV2
CDR3: CASSFRGTDTQYF; DNA: TGTGCCAGCAGCTTTCGGGGGACAGATACGCAGTATTTT; J: TRBJ2-3; length: 13; D: NA; size: NA; V: TRBV5-8
CDR3: CARSLTGGANEKLFF; DNA: TGTGCCAGAAGCTTAACGGGGGGCGCAAATGAAAAACTGTTTTTT; J: TRBJ1-4; length: 15; D: NA; size: once; V: TRBV7-5
CDR3: CAWTPGEMTEAFF; DNA: TGTGCCTGGACTCCGGGAGAAATGACTGAAGCTTTCTTT; J: TRBJ1-1; length: 13; D: NA; size: once; V: TRBV30
CDR3: CASSIRDRVIDEQYF; DNA: TGTGCCAGCAGCATCCGGGACAGGGTTATCGACGAGCAGTACTTC; J: TRBJ2-7; length: 15; D: TRBD1; size: NA; V: TRBV9
CDR3: CASSQNTEAFF; DNA: TGCGCCAGCAGTCAGAACACTGAAGCTTTCTTT; J: TRBJ1-1; length: 11; D: NA; size: NA; V: TRBV4-3
CDR3: CASSLEGWDEQFF; DNA: TGTGCCAGCAGCTTAGAGGGCTGGGATGAGCAGTTCTTC; J: TRBJ2-1; length: 13; D: NA; size: NA; V: TRBV7-2
CDR3: CASTVGQIGEQYF; DNA: TGTGCCAGCACCGTGGGGCAAATAGGCGAGCAGTACTTC; J: TRBJ2-7; length: 13; D: NA; size: few; V: TRBV6-6
CDR3: CASSPGQGSAGGANVLTF; DNA: TGTGCCAGCTCCCCGGGACAGGGGTCCGCGGGTGGGGCCAACGTCCTGACTTTC; J: TRBJ2-6; length: 18; D: TRBD1; size: NA; V: TRBV18
CDR3: CASSRRRQGAGETQYF; DNA: TGTGCCAGCAGCCGAAGGAGACAGGGGGCGGGTGAGACCCAGTACTTC; J: TRBJ2-5; length: 16; D: TRBD1; size: NA; V: TRBV7-2
CDR3: CASSKNPGAGTGELFF; DNA: TGTGCCAGCAGCAAAAACCCGGGGGCGGGCACCGGGGAGCTGTTTTTT; J: TRBJ2-2; length: 16; D: NA; size: NA; V: TRBV21-1
CDR3: CARSLQGINYGYTF; DNA: TGTGCCAGAAGCTTGCAGGGGATTAACTATGGCTACACCTTC; J: TRBJ1-2; length: 14; D: NA; size: NA; V: TRBV5-3
CDR3: CASSPWQGEETQYF; DNA: TGTGCCAGCAGCCCCTGGCAGGGAGAAGAGACCCAGTACTTC; J: TRBJ2-5; length: 14; D: NA; size: NA; V: TRBV28
CDR3: CASSSNSGQGSDTQYF; DNA: TGCGCCAGCAGCTCTAATTCGGGACAGGGTTCAGATACGCAGTATTTT; J: TRBJ2-3; length: 16; D: TRBD1; size: NA; V: TRBV5-1
CDR3: CASRGLDYGYTF; DNA: TGTGCCAGCAGGGGCCTGGACTATGGCTACACCTTC; J: TRBJ1-2; length: 12; D: NA; size: NA; V: TRBV2
CDR3: CASSQEFPARAPNYGYTF; DNA: TGCGCCAGCAGCCAAGAATTTCCAGCAAGAGCCCCTAACTATGGCTACACCTTC; J: TRBJ1-2; length: 18; D: NA; size: NA; V: TRBV4-1